A selection of T cell receptor beta chains follows, all from one sample in a study of blood T cells in healthy people across ages. MiXCR, run by TCRdb on the 5' RACE reads, gives a single entry per CDR3 protein. The table has just over 800,000 distinct CDR3 sequences, 62% seen once. The sample consisted of blood. These receptors all stem from a man aged 25-45 years in good health. Each CDR3 is given without its conserved first and last residue.

TRBV15 | ATSGPPIAKNIQY
TRBV2 | ASKLGYSGANVLT
TRBV6-5 | ASSYSKQQTQY
TRBV15 | ATRRWDTLKETQY
TRBV29-1 | SVEWLAGGLATTDTQY
TRBV28 | ASRTTGAAGTDTQY
TRBV18 | ASSPTGNYGYT
TRBV4-3 | ASSPRDPWGGTSTDTQY
TRBV20-1 | SARDQVLDTQY
TRBV7-3 | ASSLMVGNEQF
TRBV9 | ASSLSPRRAGTEAF
TRBV7-3 | ASSLSPPGAEQF
TRBV11-2 | ASSYSGNTYEQY
TRBV28 | ASSQGTADYEQY
TRBV10-3 | AISWEDTQY
TRBV20-1 | SAYMQTGNSPLH
TRBV11-3 | ASSRLAGESSYNEQF
TRBV12-3/TRBV12-4 | ASRPGQSYQETQY
TRBV6-1 | ASSEQGSYNSPLH
TRBV7-3 | ASSLIGATEAF
TRBV20-1 | SARVLFRTEGYEQY
TRBV12-3/TRBV12-4 | ASSSPGQAGGELF
TRBV27 | ASSPGLANEQY
TRBV4-3 | ASSITDRVDIYT
TRBV20-1 | SARDRVGTDTQY
TRBV12-3/TRBV12-4 | ASSFRSGGTDTQY
TRBV29-1 | SVLGAGVDTNYGYT
TRBV10-3 | ANREGGTSTDTQY
TRBV2 | ASSEARLAGYNEQF
TRBV6-2/TRBV6-3 | ASWPGRETQY
TRBV9 | ASSVAGGGANNEQF
TRBV12-3/TRBV12-4 | ASGGRGQGLSVGYGYT
TRBV7-2 | ASSLVEGEKTQY
TRBV6-2/TRBV6-3 | ASSYSMSNQY
TRBV5-1 | ASSLAGTGGGYT
TRBV4-3 | ASSQEEGWGQPQH
TRBV3-1 | ASSQGEYRSPLH
TRBV11-2 | ASSFTGTVSYEQY
TRBV6-1 | ASSEWVGQPYATNEKLF
TRBV27 | ARLIPQGARNIQY
TRBV29-1 | SVVPTGFLPRASYEQY
TRBV18 | ASSPSTSQGEQF
TRBV20-1 | SAPDSGNYGYT
TRBV7-2 | ASSVDGYGYT
TRBV7-2 | ASSPRTGGFEY
TRBV25-1 | ASSDYSNQPQH
TRBV2 | ASTLGLAGANPSTDTQY
TRBV4-3 | ASSRGQGVGETQY
TRBV20-1 | SASLPGGWETQY
TRBV7-3 | ASSPWTSGGNNEQF
TRBV7-9 | ASLGQEQNSLYGYT
TRBV4-2 | ASSQAQVNYNSPLH
TRBV7-9 | ASSFIQGYHEQY
TRBV7-3 | ASSLVGGYTDTQY
TRBV6-5 | ASSARGFEAF
TRBV3-1 | ASSRDRGRTNEQF
TRBV5-1 | ASRETGSETQY
TRBV3-1 | ASSQPGAGSYEQY